The text below deals with one T cell receptor beta chain. This clonotype was seen repeatedly, ten times or more. Its antigen remains undetermined. No qualities accompany the bases; no much larger clone lies one base away. The source of the sample is a study of T cells in Graves' hyperthyroidism and ophthalmopathy (dated by TCRdb to about 2019). Notes on the research overall: Peripheral blood samples were taken at the time of initial diagnosis, prior to any treatment. To identify distinguishing TCR V-J signatures, a discovery cohort of 100 patients was used, comprising some 45 with Graves' ophthalmopathy and approximately 58 with stable Graves' hyperthyroidism. Whether ophthalmopathy could be predicted prospectively was tested in an independent validation cohort made up of roughly 19 hyperthyroidism patients plus 17 patients who later progressed to ophthalmopathy. The 75 to 100 discovery patients were randomly divided into training and test sets at a 7:3 ratio. In six Graves' hyperthyroidism patients, the study also compared T-cell repertoires from thyroid tissue with T-cell repertoires from blood. After sampling, hyperthyroidism patients received methimazole starting at 30 mg daily, and ophthalmopathy patients received high-dose intravenous methylprednisolone. According to the paper, TCR Vbeta CDR3 sequencing was carried out on some 140 peripheral blood samples, which came from approximately 43 ophthalmopathy, around 75 hyperthyroidism and around 17 progressor patients.

Amplification of TCR beta CDR3 regions was carried out from RNA transcripts. A first-round RT-PCR of the TCR CDR3 used the HTBI primer set with the Qiagen OneStep RT-PCR kit. Libraries were constructed in a second round of multiplex PCR, after which size selection and purification were performed. Libraries were sequenced paired-end with 100 bp reads on an Illumina HiSeq2000. From the authors' description of their analysis: SOAPnuke was used to process the raw data, with reads discarded if the reads contained adapters or uncalled bases, had a mean Phred below 15, or lacked an exact constant-primer or identifier match. High-quality paired reads were merged with COPE v1.2.5, and unique nucleotide sequences were defined as clonotypes. MiTCR v1.1 was used to align the clonotypes against IMGT TRBV, TRBD and TRBJ reference segments. The analysis included only V-J combinations with a frequency above 0.0001, which together covered 99.2% of the repertoires. The TCS score was defined as the ratio of F50 (clonal expansion) to E x V (chaos), calculated using BLOSUM62-based TCRdist between CDR3 peptides within each V-J. Welch's t-statistics and random forest reduced 500 to 550 V-J features to roughly 13, which were used in a naive Bayes classifier (R e1071). In-frame beta chains were kept once TCRdb had trimmed the public reads at Q25 with fastp and called clones with MiXCR. Duplicate CDR3 protein sequences are folded into a single record with the most common DNA and genes. These V and J calls are TCRdb output, not the study's own analysis. The sample table holds about 360,000 distinct CDR3 sequences, of which about 18% were seen once. The ten largest clones represent 3.7% of the sample.

Graves' hyperthyroidism was defined as stable when no progression to ophthalmopathy occurred over 18 months of follow-up. The hyperthyroidism patients were between 18 and 65 years old and newly diagnosed, with a disease duration of less than 2 months. Exclusion was applied to patients with uncontrolled infections, other autoimmune diseases, pregnancy or lactation. Diagnoses were based on clinical symptoms, serum thyroxine and TRAb, thyroid ultrasound and orbital computed tomography. Ficoll-Paque density gradient centrifugation was used to isolate PBMCs from 8 to 10 ml of fresh peripheral blood. Trizol reagent was used to extract total RNA, and RNA quality was then checked on an Agilent 2100 Bioanalyzer. Points the paper makes about the study in general: Most expanded thyroid clonotypes (frequency above 0.001) were also detected in blood, a finding suggesting that blood repertoires may reflect thyroid immune responses. During validation, the model predicted progression to ophthalmopathy a median of about 6.3 months ahead of onset, with around 71% sensitivity and more than 72% specificity. Ophthalmopathy was separated from stable hyperthyroidism by a 13 V-J signature model, with about 88% sensitivity and 81% to 83% specificity obtained in cross-validation and 80%/75% obtained in testing. No statistical method was used to fix the sample size in advance, and group allocation was not hidden from the investigators.

The CDR3 spans 14 residues, from the cysteine through the phenylalanine. Of the read, only the CDR3 DNA is kept; its 42 bases are in frame from base 1. The junction shows trimming of 3 bases on V and 8 bases on J, plus 17 bases between the germline ends. From the germline V gene, CDR1 is SGHDT and CDR2 is YYEEEE. The sequence derives from a young woman with Graves' hyperthyroidism. The rearranged chain carries TRBV5-6 and TRBJ1-2, with a weak D call of TRBD1 (5 bases match). The sample taken for sequencing was blood. The DNA sequence is as follows: TGTGCCAGCAGCTGGCCGGGGGTGAGGAGAGGCTACACCTTC. Its coded protein is CASSWPGVRRGYTF.